The 28 T cell receptor beta chains below come from one sample, sequenced in a study of blood T cell repertoires in COVID-19. Only in-frame clones appear in the TCRdb table, and some are missing; sequencing was by immunoSEQ multiplex PCR. Altogether 250,000 to 350,000 clones are present, 80% to 95% being singletons, with the ten largest covering about 2.2%. The specimen sequenced was peripheral blood. The source of these receptors is a woman in her twenties or thirties with COVID-19, enrolled during active disease.

This clone was recorded only once. The CDR3: CASSTINEQFF. The CDR3 nucleotides are TGTGCCAGCAGTACTATCAATGAGCAGTTCTTC. The chain is built from TRBV5-4 and TRBJ2-1; D gene unclear. This CDR3 spans 11 amino acids. Germline V gene sequence: CDR1 SGHNT, CDR2 YYREEE (reference sequence). Trimming took 5 bases from V and 6 from J, leaving 6 bases between them.

The genes are TRBV28 and TRBJ2-3; TRBD1 aligns across 8 bases. The CDR3 spans 14 residues. Germline V gives CDR1 MDHEN, CDR2 SYDVKM. J was trimmed by 9 bases and V by 4 bases; bases with no gene match: 9. This CDR3 is CASSSPETGGTQYF. The CDR3 nucleotides read TGTGCCAGCAGTTCTCCGGAAACAGGGGGGACGCAGTATTTT.

The rearrangement joins TRBV29-1 to TRBJ1-1; D is uncertain. Germline V gene lookup returns CDR1 SQVTM and CDR2 ANQGSEA. Deletions cut 7 bases from V and 1 base from J, with 10 bases between. The CDR3 length is 12 residues. The CDR3 sequence: CSASQANTEAFF. The DNA for the CDR3 is TGCAGCGCCTCCCAGGCGAACACTGAAGCTTTCTTT.

This chain links TRBV28 with TRBJ1-5; D possibly corresponds to TRBD1 (6 bases). Trimming removed 6 bases at V and 6 bases at J, with 18 bases between. Per the germline V gene, CDR1 is MDHEN and CDR2 is SYDVKM. The CDR3 runs 15 residues. DNA of the CDR3: TGTGCCAGCAGCCAAGTACAGGGAGCAGGTCAGCCCCAGCATTTT. It specifies CASSQVQGAGQPQHF.

This rearrangement joins TRBV4-1 to TRBJ1-1; weak D call: TRBD1 (6 bases). The germline V and J ends were trimmed by 0 bases and 2 bases, with 13 bases remaining between them. The CDR3 sequence is 16 residues long. Germline V gene data show CDR1 as MGHRA and CDR2 as YSYEKL. The CDR3 DNA reads as TGCGCCAGCAGCCAAGATTCCGGGACATCCAACACTGAAGCTTTCTTT. It specifies CASSQDSGTSNTEAFF.

This sequence joins TRBV19 and TRBJ2-1, with D possibly TRBD2 on 6 matching bases. This CDR3 region has 14 residues. Trimming took off 1 base at V and 8 bases at J, with 12 bases between the two ends. CDR1 and CDR2 from the germline V gene are LNHDA and SQIVND (reference sequence). The CDR3 protein is CASSIVRDSYEQFF. The DNA for the CDR3 is TGTGCCAGTAGTATAGTAAGGGACTCATATGAGCAGTTCTTC.

This clone was detected many times. This rearrangement joins TRBV7-2 to TRBJ1-1; no clear D gene. V dropped 0 bases and J dropped 5 bases, with 7 bases sitting between them. This CDR3 has 13 amino acids. CDR1 is SGHTA and CDR2 is FQGNSA in the germline V gene. CDR3 coding DNA: TGTGCCAGCAGCTTAGCGGTGAGAACTGAAGCTTTCTTT. Protein sequence: CASSLAVRTEAFF.

V and J are TRBV29-1 and TRBJ2-3, with 8 bases matching TRBD1. The CDR3 spans 15 residues. The germline V gene has CDR1 SQVTM and CDR2 ANQGSEA. The trim removed 3 bases at V and 2 bases at J, leaving 7 bases unmatched. The CDR3 bases are TGCAGCGTTGAGGCCTCAGGGGGCCCCACAGATACGCAGTATTTT. It is translated as CSVEASGGPTDTQYF.

This sequence joins TRBV2 and TRBJ2-7, with no clear D. The CDR3 extends over 11 amino acids. V was shortened by 1 base and J by 6 bases, with 4 bases between the two germline ends. Germline V CDR1 and CDR2: SNHLY, FYNNEI. The CDR3 nucleotides read TGTGCCAGCAGTGAAGGGCCCGAGCAGTACTTC. Its protein product is CASSEGPEQYF.

V and J are TRBV19 and TRBJ2-5, with a possible D match to TRBD2 (5 bases). The CDR3 totals 13 residues. The germline V gene has CDR1 LNHDA and CDR2 SQIVND (reference sequence). The ends were cut back, 3 bases at V and 6 bases at J, with 11 bases in the middle. CDR3 in DNA: TGTGCCAGTAGTATGAACGAGGGAAAGACCCAGTACTTC. Encoded protein: CASSMNEGKTQYF.

The J gene is TRBJ2-1, the V gene TRBV29-1, with 7 bases aligning to TRBD2. The germline V gene encodes CDR1 SQVTM and CDR2 ANQGSEA. The CDR3 consists of 17 residues. The trim removed 2 bases at V and 5 bases at J, leaving 15 bases unmatched. The CDR3 protein is CSVEQTRTRWGNNEQFF. CDR3 coding DNA: TGCAGCGTTGAACAAACCAGGACTAGATGGGGTAACAATGAGCAGTTCTTC.

This sequence joins TRBV21-1 and TRBJ1-6; the table's D call TRBD1 went unverified against the DNA. TRBV21-1 is given as a pseudogene. The CDR3 covers 15 residues. CDR3 sequence: CASTRAGQGNSPLHF. CDR3 coding DNA: TGTGCCAGCACCAGGGCTGGACAGGGAAATTCACCCCTCCACTTT.

This clone was observed once. CDR3 in amino acids: CASSHRQGITGELFF. DNA of the CDR3: TGTGCCAGCAGCCATCGACAGGGCATAACCGGGGAGCTGTTTTTT. V is TRBV7-2 and J is TRBJ2-2; 7 bases line up with TRBD1. The germline V gene encodes CDR1 SGHTA and CDR2 FQGNSA. After removal of 5 bases from V and 5 bases from J, the junction contained 8 bases not matched to a gene. The CDR3 consists of 15 residues.

V gene TRBV30 combines with J gene TRBJ2-7; TRBD1 matches 7 bases. The CDR3 has 13 amino acids. The V gene end was trimmed by 5 bases and the J gene end by 3 bases; junction bases not matched to a gene: 7. Germline V gene sequence: CDR1 GTSNPN, CDR2 SVGIG (reference sequence). The DNA of the CDR3 is TGTGCCTGGCGAACAGGGGCCGGCTACGAGCAGTACTTC. As protein: CAWRTGAGYEQYF.

This clone was observed a single time. The chain recombines TRBV19 with TRBJ1-1; 9 bases are shared with TRBD1. The CDR3 has 15 residues. V trimming: 6 bases; J trimming: 4 bases; junction bases outside the gene matches: 9. The V gene's germline CDR1 is LNHDA and CDR2 SQIVND (reference sequence). The CDR3 DNA follows: TGTGCCAGTAGGGGGACAGGGTTCGGAGGCACTGAAGCTTTCTTT. Protein sequence: CASRGTGFGGTEAFF.

The V gene is TRBV7-8, the J gene TRBJ2-2, with D possibly TRBD2 on 6 matching bases. V gave up 6 bases and J gave up 1 base, with 9 bases separating them. The CDR3 extends over 14 amino acids. CDR1 is SGHVS and CDR2 is FQNEAQ in the germline V gene. The CDR3 here is CASRRDENTGELFF. CDR3 nucleotide sequence: TGTGCCAGCAGGCGGGACGAGAACACCGGGGAGCTGTTTTTT.

The V call is TRBV10-3, the J call TRBJ1-6; D is uncertain. The CDR3 contains 14 residues. Between the trimmed V and J ends, which lost 3 bases and 4 bases, there was a span of 7 bases. In germline, CDR1 is ENHRY, CDR2 SYGVKD. CDR3 region: CAISESSYNSPLHF. The CDR3 DNA follows: TGTGCCATCAGTGAATCTAGTTATAATTCACCCCTCCACTTT.

The CDR3 nucleotides read TGTGCCAGCAGACAGGGGGGTTCCTATGGCTACACCTTC. This codes for CASRQGGSYGYTF. The chain joins TRBV2 to TRBJ1-2; the match to TRBD1 covers 8 bases. The trim removed 6 bases at V and 4 bases at J, leaving 4 bases unmatched. The CDR3 runs 13 residues. CDR1 is SNHLY and CDR2 is FYNNEI in the germline V gene.

This chain connects TRBV3-1 (or the pseudogene TRBV3-2) to TRBJ2-1; 10 nucleotides line up with TRBD2. CDR1 is LGHDT, CDR2 YNNKEL, per germline (reference sequence). The CDR3 is 17 amino acids. V gave up 2 bases and J gave up 2 bases; unmatched junction bases: 6. The CDR3 DNA follows: TGTGCCAGCAGCCAACTAGCGGGAGCACTTACCTACAATGAGCAGTTCTTC. As protein: CASSQLAGALTYNEQFF.

CDR3 region: CASRPRAGGSGEKLFF. DNA for the CDR3: TGTGCCAGTAGACCCAGGGCGGGGGGCTCTGGTGAAAAACTGTTTTTT. The V call is TRBV19, the J call TRBJ1-4; D is possibly TRBD1 (6 bases). Deletions cut 6 bases from V and 7 bases from J, with 21 bases between. CDR1 is LNHDA, CDR2 SQIVND, per germline (reference sequence). This CDR3 spans 16 amino acids.

This chain uses TRBV12-3 or TRBV12-4 with TRBJ2-3; TRBD1 might be the D (5 bases). This CDR3 comprises 13 residues. V gave up 5 bases and J gave up 4 bases, with 10 bases separating them. The CDR3 sequence: CASSPRGADTQYF. DNA for the CDR3: TGTGCCAGCAGTCCAAGGGGCGCAGATACGCAGTATTTT.

The chain links TRBV19 to TRBJ1-2; 9 nucleotides line up with TRBD1. V lost 6 bases and J lost 3; bases outside the gene matches: 5. The CDR3 runs to 14 residues. The germline gives CDR1 LNHDA, CDR2 SQIVND (reference sequence). Here the CDR3 DNA reads TGTGCCAGTAGCGGGACAGGGAAGGACTATGGCTACACCTTC. It specifies CASSGTGKDYGYTF.

The genes are TRBV6-2 or TRBV6-3 and TRBJ2-3; 16 bases line up with TRBD2. Germline V gene data show CDR1 as MNHEY and CDR2 as SVGEGT. The ends lost 6 bases at V and 3 bases at J; junction bases unmatched: 6. The CDR3 has 17 residues. The CDR3 is CASSRGTSGRGTDTQYF. In DNA, the CDR3 is TGTGCCAGCAGCCGTGGGACTAGCGGGAGGGGTACAGATACGCAGTATTTT.

The chain couples TRBV2 to TRBJ1-6, with D hard to call. This CDR3 has 14 amino acids. CDR1 is SNHLY, CDR2 FYNNEI, per germline. Trimming cost V 4 bases and J 5 bases, with 9 bases left between them. In nucleotides, the CDR3 is TGTGCCAGCAGTGGGGCGAGGGATAATTCACCCCTCCACTTT. It translates to CASSGARDNSPLHF.

This clone was picked up a small number of times. This sequence joins TRBV7-9 and TRBJ1-3; D possibly corresponds to TRBD1 (6 bases). The CDR3 is 11 residues long. From germline, CDR1 is SEHNR and CDR2 FQNEAQ (reference sequence). V lost 5 bases to trimming and J lost 10 bases, with 9 bases between them. CDR3 sequence reads: CASSPQGTIYF. The CDR3 DNA is TGTGCCAGCAGCCCACAGGGTACCATATATTTT.

The chain combines TRBV29-1 with TRBJ1-1; possibly TRBD1 for D (6 bases). Per germline, CDR1 SQVTM and CDR2 ANQGSEA. This CDR3 is built from 12 residues. Between the trimmed V and J ends, which lost 6 bases and 1 base, there was a span of 9 bases. In nucleotides, the CDR3 is TGCAGCGTGAGGACAGAGAACACTGAAGCTTTCTTT. Translating it yields CSVRTENTEAFF.

The chain is built from TRBV30 and TRBJ2-5; D is perhaps TRBD2 (6 bases). Trimming stripped 5 bases from V and 4 bases from J, with 17 bases between. This CDR3 comprises 14 residues. Germline CDR1 and CDR2: GTSNPN and SVGIG (reference sequence). The DNA for the CDR3 is TGTGCCTGGGGCCCCCTAGCGTTTGGAGAGACCCAGTACTTC. Translated: CAWGPLAFGETQYF.

The rearrangement uses TRBV3-1 (or the pseudogene TRBV3-2) and TRBJ2-1, with D perhaps TRBD2 (6 bases). The ends were cut back, 3 bases at V and 6 bases at J, with 12 bases in the middle. CDR3 length: 14 amino acids. CDR1 is LGHDT and CDR2 is YNNKEL in the germline V gene (reference sequence). CDR3 DNA sequence: TGTGCCAGCAGCCAGAGCCGGACTACCAATGAGCAGTTCTTC. Protein sequence: CASSQSRTTNEQFF.